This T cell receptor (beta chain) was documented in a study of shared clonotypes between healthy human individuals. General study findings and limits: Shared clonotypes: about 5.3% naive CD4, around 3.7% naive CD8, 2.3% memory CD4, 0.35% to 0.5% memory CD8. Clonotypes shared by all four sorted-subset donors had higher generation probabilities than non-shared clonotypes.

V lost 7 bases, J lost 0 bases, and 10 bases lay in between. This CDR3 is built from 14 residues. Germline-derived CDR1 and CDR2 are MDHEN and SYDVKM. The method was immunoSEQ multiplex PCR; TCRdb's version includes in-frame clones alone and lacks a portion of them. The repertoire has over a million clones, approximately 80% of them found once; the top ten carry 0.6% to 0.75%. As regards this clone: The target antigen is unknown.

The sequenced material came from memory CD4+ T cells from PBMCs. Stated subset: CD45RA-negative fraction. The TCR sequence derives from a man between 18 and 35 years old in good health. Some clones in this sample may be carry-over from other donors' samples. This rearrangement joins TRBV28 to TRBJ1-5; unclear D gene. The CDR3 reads CASKVSYSNQPQHF. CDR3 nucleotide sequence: TGTGCCAGCAAAGTTTCTTATAGCAATCAGCCCCAGCATTTT.